This TCR beta chain was profiled in a study of blood T cell repertoires in COVID-19. For the study at large: The United States, Italy and Spain supplied acute and convalescent COVID-19 samples. In each case, the material was cDNA or gDNA derived from T cells, B-cell-depleted T cells, or PBMCs.

How the authors handled the data: Scientists estimated how many nucleated cells there were by amplifying reference gene primers. The repertoire was sequenced with immunoSEQ multiplex PCR; TCRdb's copy has only in-frame clones and lacks some. V and J calls plus clone size are reproduced from that table; the DNA served to infer D and trimming. Here the sample spans around 90,000 clones, about nine tenths being singletons. V shed 0 bases and J shed 0 bases, with 7 bases lying between them. In germline, CDR1 is SGHNT, CDR2 YYREEE (reference sequence). The CDR3 extends over 15 amino acids. Sequenced: peripheral blood. The chain joins TRBV5-4 to TRBJ1-3, with D maybe TRBD1 (6 bases). The sequence came from a male donor with acute or convalescent COVID-19. The DNA for the CDR3 is TGTGCCAGCAGCTTGGTAGGGGGCTCTGGAAACACCATATATTTT. Its translation: CASSLVGGSGNTIYF.